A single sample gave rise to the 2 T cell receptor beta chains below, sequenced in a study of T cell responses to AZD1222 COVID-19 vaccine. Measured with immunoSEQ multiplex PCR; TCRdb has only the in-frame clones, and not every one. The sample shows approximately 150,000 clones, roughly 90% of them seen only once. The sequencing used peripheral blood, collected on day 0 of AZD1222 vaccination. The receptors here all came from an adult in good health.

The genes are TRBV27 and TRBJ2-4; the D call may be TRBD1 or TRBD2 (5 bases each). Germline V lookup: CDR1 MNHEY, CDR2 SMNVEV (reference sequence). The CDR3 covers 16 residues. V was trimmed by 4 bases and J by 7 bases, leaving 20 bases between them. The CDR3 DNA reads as TGTGCCAGCAGTTCCTCAACGGGGTGGGGGATGAACATTCAGTACTTC. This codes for CASSSSTGWGMNIQYF.

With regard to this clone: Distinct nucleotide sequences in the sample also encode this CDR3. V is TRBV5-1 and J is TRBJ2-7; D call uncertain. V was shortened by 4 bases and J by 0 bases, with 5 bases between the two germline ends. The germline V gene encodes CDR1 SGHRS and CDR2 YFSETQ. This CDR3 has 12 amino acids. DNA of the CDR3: TGCGCCAGCAGCCGAGACTCCTACGAGCAGTACTTC. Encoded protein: CASSRDSYEQYF.